This T cell receptor beta chain was documented in a study of tumour-infiltrating T cells in Burkitt lymphoma. Study-wide background: This cohort included all epidemiological subtypes of Burkitt lymphoma. Repertoire clonality predicted overall and progression-free survival. The study, taken as a whole, reports: Several public clonotypes recurred in numerous Burkitt lymphoma patients.

The data were produced by immunoSEQ multiplex PCR, yet TCRdb's version contains in-frame clones alone and is incomplete. The sample records under 7,000 clones, more than 70% being singletons. V lost 5 bases to trimming and J lost 11 bases, with 18 bases between them. This CDR3 has 13 residues. Germline CDR1 LNHDA, CDR2 SQIVND (reference sequence). A remark on this clone: Its matching antigen is unknown.

This sequence was found in a human donor with Burkitt lymphoma. The rearrangement links TRBV19 to TRBJ1-1; the D is unclear. Sample: tumor tissue. The DNA for the CDR3 is TGTGCCAGTAGTCTCTCGGTCTTCTCTCGGGCTTTCTTT. It yields the protein CASSLSVFSRAFF.